Listed here are 23 T cell receptor beta chains from one sample, sequenced in a study of identical twins. TCRdb re-called the 5' RACE reads with MiXCR, one entry per CDR3 protein. The sample shows 1.5 million to 2 million distinct CDR3 sequences, about 30% of them seen only once. Sequenced sample: cord blood. These receptors were taken from a newborn girl in good health.

This clonotype was found a few times. The CDR3 loop is CSARVLVYEQYF. The CDR3 bases are TGCAGTGCTAGGGTCCTAGTCTACGAGCAGTACTTC. The chain links TRBV20-1 to TRBJ2-7; D remains unclear. The CDR3 consists of 12 residues. V was trimmed by 3 bases and J by 3 bases, leaving 9 bases between them. CDR1 is DFQATT, CDR2 SNEGSKA, per germline (reference sequence).

V gene TRBV3-1 combines with J gene TRBJ1-5, with D perhaps matching TRBD1 (6 bases). The CDR3 has 14 residues. Per germline, CDR1 LGHDT and CDR2 YNNKEL (reference sequence). V was trimmed by 1 base and J by 5 bases, leaving 9 bases between them. CDR3 sequence: CASSQAGVYQPQHF. The CDR3 DNA follows: TGTGCCAGCAGCCAAGCAGGGGTTTATCAGCCCCAGCATTTT.

There are a few counts of this clonotype. The V gene is TRBV3-1, the J gene TRBJ1-2; unclear D gene. This CDR3 spans 16 amino acids. Per germline, CDR1 LGHDT and CDR2 YNNKEL (reference sequence). The V end was cut by 0 bases, the J end by 8 bases, with 19 bases between. The CDR3 spells CASSQDSRVPIGGYTF. The DNA for the CDR3 is TGTGCCAGCAGCCAAGATTCCCGGGTCCCCATCGGGGGCTACACCTTC.

This clonotype was seen a handful of times. The chain has TRBV20-1 and TRBJ1-4; the D gene is possibly TRBD1 (5 bases). With 0 bases removed from V and 4 bases from J, the gap between germline ends came to 12 bases. Germline values: CDR1 DFQATT, CDR2 SNEGSKA (reference sequence). The CDR3 length is 15 residues. CDR3 amino acids: CSARDLGADNEKLFF. CDR3 sequence (DNA): TGCAGTGCTAGAGATCTTGGGGCGGATAATGAAAAACTGTTTTTT.

The chain is built from TRBV12-3 or TRBV12-4 and TRBJ1-1; 9 bases align to TRBD1. The junction had 10 bases not matched to a gene; V was cut back by 6 bases and J by 5 bases. This CDR3 has 15 residues. The CDR3 sequence is CASSLNRGRGTEAFF. For the CDR3, the DNA is TGTGCCAGCAGCCTGAACAGGGGGCGCGGGACTGAAGCTTTCTTT.

In its sample, this clonotype was seen once. This chain links TRBV5-1 with TRBJ1-5; D is undetermined. This CDR3 comprises 14 residues. Germline CDR1 SGHRS, CDR2 YFSETQ. V lost 3 bases to trimming and J lost 0 bases, with 7 bases between them. The CDR3 DNA reads as TGCGCCAGCAGCTCAAAATATAGCAATCAGCCCCAGCATTTT. Its translation: CASSSKYSNQPQHF. Full variable domain (missing parts from reference TRBV5-1 and TRBJ1-5): KAGVTQTPRYLIKTRGQQVTLSCSPISGHRSVSWYQQTPGQGLQFLFEYFSETQRNKGNFPGRFSGRQFSNSRSEMNVSTLELGDSALYLCASSSKYSNQPQHFGDGTRLSIL.

The chain has TRBV4-1 and TRBJ2-7; the D gene is possibly TRBD1 (5 bases). Germline CDR1 and CDR2: MGHRA and YSYEKL. CDR3 length: 14 residues. Trimming shortened V by 1 base and J by 7 bases, and 14 bases separated the two germline ends. This CDR3 is CASSQVGANNEQYF. Written as DNA, the CDR3 is TGCGCCAGCAGCCAAGTTGGGGCAAACAATGAGCAGTACTTC.

V and J are TRBV20-1 and TRBJ2-4; no reliable D call. The germline V and J ends were trimmed by 0 bases and 8 bases, with 5 bases remaining between them. Germline CDR1 and CDR2: DFQATT and SNEGSKA (reference sequence). CDR3 length: 11 amino acids. CDR3 amino acids: CSARDGDIQYF. The CDR3 coding sequence is TGCAGTGCTAGAGATGGGGACATTCAGTACTTC.

The genes are TRBV10-3 and TRBJ2-1; 7 positions agree with TRBD2. V trimming: 10 bases; J trimming: 6 bases; junction bases outside the gene matches: 27. CDR1 and CDR2 from the germline V gene are ENHRY and SYGVKD. The CDR3 has 19 amino acids. CDR3 nucleotide sequence: TGTGCCACAAAAAAATGGGGACTAACGGGAGACACCGAGCTCAATGAGCAGTTCTTC. This sequence encodes CATKKWGLTGDTELNEQFF.

This clonotype showed up just a few times. The chain has TRBV5-1 and TRBJ2-7; TRBD1 aligns across 7 bases. From germline, CDR1 is SGHRS and CDR2 YFSETQ. The CDR3 consists of 14 residues. V gave up 4 bases and J gave up 3 bases; unmatched junction bases: 7. CDR3 in amino acids: CASSVRDSGYEQYF. CDR3 DNA: TGCGCCAGCAGCGTCCGGGACAGCGGCTACGAGCAGTACTTC.

The chain employs TRBV6-1 and TRBJ1-5, with D unclear. Germline V lookup: CDR1 MNHNS, CDR2 SASEGT. The CDR3 consists of 16 residues. Trimming pared 2 bases from V and 1 base from J, leaving 12 bases between. CDR3 amino acids: CASSESLYRSNQPQHF. CDR3 bases: TGTGCCAGCAGTGAAAGCTTATACAGAAGCAATCAGCCCCAGCATTTT.

This clonotype was seen a few times. The chain is built from TRBV29-1 and TRBJ2-3; 7 bases are a match to TRBD2. The CDR3 runs 15 residues. Germline assignment: CDR1 SQVTM and CDR2 ANQGSEA. V dropped 1 base and J dropped 0; count of bases not matched to a gene: 4. Written as DNA, the CDR3 is TGCAGCGTTGAAGTATTTAGCGGGAGCACAGATACGCAGTATTTT. This encodes CSVEVFSGSTDTQYF.

The rearrangement links TRBV20-1 to TRBJ2-3, with D perhaps given as TRBD1 or TRBD2 (5 bases each). Germline CDR1 and CDR2: DFQATT and SNEGSKA (reference sequence). V lost 4 bases and J lost 2, with 16 bases in between. The CDR3 has 15 amino acids. The CDR3 reads CSAKPSVGTTDTQYF. As DNA, the CDR3 is TGCAGTGCTAAGCCTTCTGTCGGGACCACAGATACGCAGTATTTT.

The chain is built from TRBV10-2 and TRBJ2-7; the D gene is possibly TRBD2 (6 bases). Germline lookup yields CDR1 WSHSY and CDR2 SAAADI. There are 13 residues in the CDR3. The V and J ends lost 8 bases and 7 bases respectively, with 18 bases between them. CDR3 DNA sequence: TGCGCCAGCGGGTTATCGGGAGACAATGAGCAGTACTTC. Encoded protein: CASGLSGDNEQYF.

The gene calls are TRBV9 and TRBJ1-1; a possible D gene is TRBD1 (5 bases). V dropped 1 base and J dropped 5 bases, with 12 bases sitting between them. CDR1 is SGDLS, CDR2 YYNGEE, per germline. The CDR3 has 14 amino acids. CDR3 in amino acids: CASSVSREGTEAFF. The CDR3 DNA reads TGTGCCAGCAGCGTAAGCAGGGAGGGTACTGAAGCTTTCTTT.

This clonotype occurred many times. This chain uses TRBV7-2 with TRBJ2-7; 7 nucleotides agree with TRBD1. The trim removed 2 bases at V and 1 base at J, leaving 5 bases unmatched. The CDR3 sequence is 15 residues long. Germline V gives CDR1 SGHTA, CDR2 FQGNSA. The CDR3 coding sequence is TGTGCCAGCAGCTTATACGGGACAGTGTCCTACGAGCAGTACTTC. It is translated as CASSLYGTVSYEQYF.

The CDR3 coding sequence is TGCAGCGCCGGGGTCTTAGGGTCTAATGAAAAACTGTTTTTT. Translated, it gives CSAGVLGSNEKLFF. V is TRBV29-1 and J is TRBJ1-4; D remains ambiguous. V dropped 7 bases and J dropped 3 bases, with 15 bases sitting between them. CDR1 and CDR2 from the germline V gene are SQVTM and ANQGSEA. The CDR3 runs to 14 residues.

This chain links TRBV4-1 with TRBJ2-7, with 10 bases that match TRBD1. The junction had 9 bases not matched to a gene; V was cut back by 3 bases and J by 4 bases. The CDR3 length is 16 residues. The germline gives CDR1 MGHRA, CDR2 YSYEKL. CDR3 residues: CASSHTLKGQGYEQYF. Here the CDR3 DNA reads TGCGCCAGCAGCCATACTTTAAAGGGACAGGGGTACGAGCAGTACTTC.

Note on this clonotype: One junction end disagrees with the germline gene, perhaps due to a read error. The chain couples TRBV27 to TRBJ1-1; 10 bases fit TRBD1. Germline CDR1 is MNHEY and CDR2 is SMNVEV (reference sequence). The CDR3 loop spans 17 amino acids. The CDR3 DNA sequence: TGTGCCAGCAGTTGGAGGACAGGGGGTGGGGTGAACACTGAATCTTTCTTT. This gives the protein CASSWRTGGGVNTESFF.

This clonotype was seen only a few times. The V gene is TRBV9, the J gene TRBJ2-3; D is unclear. CDR3 length: 16 amino acids. Trimming removed 0 bases at V and 6 bases at J, with 17 bases between. The germline V gene has CDR1 SGDLS and CDR2 YYNGEE. CDR3 amino acids: CASSVVSRMAQDTQYF. The CDR3 DNA sequence: TGTGCCAGCAGCGTAGTAAGCAGAATGGCGCAGGATACGCAGTATTTT.

This clonotype was seen more than once but under ten times. The chain joins TRBV2 to TRBJ2-3; 8 bases line up with TRBD2. Unmatched junction bases numbered 11, after V lost 6 bases and J lost 3 bases. This CDR3 has 16 residues. Germline lookup yields CDR1 SNHLY and CDR2 FYNNEI. The CDR3 region is CASSPAVGTSTDTQYF. The CDR3, as DNA: TGTGCCAGCAGCCCAGCAGTGGGGACTAGTACAGATACGCAGTATTTT. Supplemented by reference TRBV2 and TRBJ2-3, the full variable domain reads EPEVTQTPSHQVTQMGQEVILRCVPISNHLYFYWYRQILGQKVEFLVSFYNNEISEKSEIFDDQFSVERPDGSNFTLKIRSTKLEDSAMYFCASSPAVGTSTDTQYFGPGTRLTVL.

This CDR3 is CASSPFDSGYEQYF. The CDR3 region has the DNA TGTGCCAGCTCACCGTTCGACAGCGGCTACGAGCAGTACTTC. The V call is TRBV18, the J call TRBJ2-7; D may be TRBD1 or TRBD2 (5 bases each). This CDR3 has 14 residues. Germline values: CDR1 KGHSH, CDR2 LQKENI. Trimming removed 3 bases from V and 3 bases from J, with 12 bases in between.

This clonotype was detected a few times. J is TRBJ2-1 and V is TRBV4-1, with a possible D match to TRBD2 (6 bases). CDR3 length: 14 amino acids. Germline loops: CDR1 MGHRA, CDR2 YSYEKL. V lost 4 bases and J lost 2, with 9 bases in between. Here the CDR3 reads CASSRREPYNEQFF. The CDR3 bases are TGCGCCAGCAGCCGGCGGGAACCCTACAATGAGCAGTTCTTC.